A selection of T cell receptor beta chains follows, all from one sample in a study of CDR3 diversity in severe acne. TCRdb itself ran the PCR reads through MiXCR, one entry per CDR3 protein. The sample lists roughly 79,000 distinct CDR3 sequences, around 54% occurring once. Material: blood. The receptors derive from a male donor with severe acne vulgaris. CDR3s include the opening cysteine and the closing phenylalanine or tryptophan. A D gene is named only where the DNA matches it firmly. The size of a clone is reported for some rows only, either as once, few or many, or as a class for expanded clones.

TRBV10-3	TRBJ2-3	-	-	TGTGCCTCAATAAGCGGGCTTGGCAGGGATACGCAGTATTTT	CASISGLGRDTQYF
TRBV6-4	TRBJ1-2	TRBD1	-	TGTGCCAGCAGTGGACAGGGGGGCTATGGCTACACCTTC	CASSGQGGYGYTF
TRBV5-6	TRBJ2-5	TRBD2	-	TGTGCCAGCCATAGCGGGCGCATAGAGGAGACCCAGTACTTC	CASHSGRIEETQYF
TRBV7-9	TRBJ2-7	-	many	TGTGCCAGCAGCGCGCGGGACGGCTATAGCCACGAGCAGTACTTC	CASSARDGYSHEQYF
TRBV10-3	TRBJ1-2	-	-	TGTGCCATCAGTGGGCTCTCTTCAGGTGCCCAGTATGGCTACACCTTC	CAISGLSSGAQYGYTF
TRBV4-1	TRBJ2-7	-	many	TGCGCCAGCAGCCACACTCAACCGCGTGGCTACGAGCAGTACTTC	CASSHTQPRGYEQYF
TRBV2	TRBJ2-1	TRBD2	-	TGTGCCAGCACCAGGACTAGCGGGTCTAGCACAGATACGCAGTTCTTC	CASTRTSGSSTDTQFF
TRBV5-1	TRBJ2-2	TRBD2	-	TGCGCCAGCAGCTGGATGACTAGCGGGAGGGCCTTGTGGACCGGGGAGCTGTTTTTT	CASSWMTSGRALWTGELFF
TRBV24-1	TRBJ2-5	-	medium-sized	TGTGCCACCAGCCCCCAGGGCGGGAAGACCCAGTACTTC	CATSPQGGKTQYF
TRBV5-4	TRBJ2-7	TRBD2	-	TGTGCCAGCAGCAGAACTAGCGGGACTTCTTCCGAGCAGTACTTC	CASSRTSGTSSEQYF
TRBV12-3/TRBV12-4	TRBJ2-4	-	few	TGTGCCACCGGACCGGAATGGGGAAACATTCAGTACTTC	CATGPEWGNIQYF
TRBV7-8	TRBJ1-1	-	many	TGTGCCAGCAGCCCGTATCCGAACACTGAAGCTTTCTTT	CASSPYPNTEAFF
TRBV20-1	TRBJ2-7	TRBD2	-	TGCAGTGCTAGAGACATTGGGGCTAGCGGGAGGTTTAGCTCCTACGAGCAGTACTTC	CSARDIGASGRFSSYEQYF
TRBV12-3/TRBV12-4	TRBJ2-1	TRBD2	-	TGTGCCAGCAGTTTCGGACTAGCGGGGAGTTCCTACAATGAGCAGTTCTTC	CASSFGLAGSSYNEQFF
TRBV2	TRBJ2-3	-	many	TGTGCCAGCGTGAGGGAGGAGCGACGCACAGATACGCAGTATTTT	CASVREERRTDTQYF
TRBV7-2	TRBJ2-1	TRBD2	-	TGTGCCAGCAGCGGGGGACTAGCGGGGAGACGGAACTACAATGAGCAGTTCTTC	CASSGGLAGRRNYNEQFF
TRBV18	TRBJ2-5	-	few	TGTGCCAGCTCACCCCCCCATCAGACCCAGTACTTC	CASSPPHQTQYF
TRBV6-1	TRBJ1-3	-	many	TGTGCCAGCAGTGAATGGGGGACTTCAGGAAACACCATATATTTT	CASSEWGTSGNTIYF
TRBV4-3	TRBJ1-1	-	-	TGCGCCAGCAGCCAAGACAGGGAGCCCACTGAAGCTTTCTTT	CASSQDREPTEAFF
TRBV7-7	TRBJ2-1	TRBD1	many	TGTGCTAGCAGCCAGACAGGGGCCAATGAGCAGTTCTTC	CASSQTGANEQFF
TRBV5-6	TRBJ1-2	-	-	TGTGCCAGCTCACGCACAAACGGGAACTATGGCTACACCTTC	CASSRTNGNYGYTF
TRBV2	TRBJ2-7	TRBD2	-	TGTGCCAGCAGCGAAACTAGCGGGAGACTCCCCTACGAGCAGTACTTC	CASSETSGRLPYEQYF
TRBV18	TRBJ1-1	-	many	TGTGCCAGCTCAGCAAGGTTTGGGACACATTCTGGGGACACTGAAGCTTTCTTT	CASSARFGTHSGDTEAFF
TRBV7-2	TRBJ2-5	TRBD2	-	TGTGCCAGCAGCTTGTATCTAGCGGGAGAGACCCAGTACTTC	CASSLYLAGETQYF
TRBV29-1	TRBJ2-5	TRBD2	-	TGCAGCGTGGGGGGGGGAGAGAGTGAGACCCAGTACTTC	CSVGGGESETQYF
TRBV11-2	TRBJ2-7	-	-	TGTGCCAGCAGCTTATGGCCCTTTCGAACTAGCCAAGGTCGGGAGCAGTACTTC	CASSLWPFRTSQGREQYF
TRBV28	TRBJ1-6	-	few	TGTGCCAGCAGGACCGTTTATAATTCACCCCTCCACTTT	CASRTVYNSPLHF
TRBV9	TRBJ2-5	TRBD1	-	TGTGCCAGCAGCTCAACCGGGACAGCGCCTCAAGAGACCCAGTACTTC	CASSSTGTAPQETQYF
TRBV2	TRBJ2-6	TRBD1	few	TGTGCCAGCAGGGGGACAGGGGAGACTTTC	CASRGTGETF
TRBV6-2/TRBV6-3	TRBJ1-2	-	-	TGTGCCAGCAGTTTACACCTTCCAAGGGATGGCTACACCTTC	CASSLHLPRDGYTF
TRBV29-1	TRBJ2-2	-	once	TGCAGTGCTAGAGATCTGGTCACCGGGGAGCTGTTTTTT	CSARDLVTGELFF
TRBV12-3/TRBV12-4	TRBJ2-7	TRBD1	-	TGTGCCAGCAGTTGGTCCGGGACAGGGGAGGTCTACGAGCAGTACTTC	CASSWSGTGEVYEQYF
TRBV25-1	TRBJ2-6	-	few	TGTGCCAGCAGAGCCGAAACCGGCCGGCCCTCTGGGGCCAACGTCCTGACTTTC	CASRAETGRPSGANVLTF
TRBV20-1	TRBJ2-7	-	-	TGCAGTGCTAGTGGCATAGGTGGGAACGAGCAGTACTTC	CSASGIGGNEQYF
TRBV4-1	TRBJ2-3	-	-	TGCGCCAACAGCTTAGTGGAGGCAGATACGCAGTATTTT	CANSLVEADTQYF
TRBV24-1	TRBJ2-5	TRBD2	few	TGTGCCACCAGTGATAGGGGAGGCGGGAGCGAGACCCAGTACTTC	CATSDRGGGSETQYF
TRBV4-1	TRBJ2-7	-	few	TGCGCCAGCAGCCAAGATGGCCGGGGCGGAACTCTGGACGAGCAGTACTTC	CASSQDGRGGTLDEQYF
TRBV4-2	TRBJ2-7	-	many	TGTGCCAGCAGCCAAGATAGGGGGGCGAGTCCGCTGAGGACCGAGCAGTACTTC	CASSQDRGASPLRTEQYF
TRBV5-4	TRBJ2-7	TRBD2	many	TGTGCCAGCAGCTTTATGGAGCGGGACCGCCTCGAGCAGTACTTC	CASSFMERDRLEQYF
TRBV2	TRBJ1-1	-	-	TGTGCCAGCAGCGTCCAGGGGAGCGGGGGCGCGAGCACTGAAGCTTTCTTT	CASSVQGSGGASTEAFF
TRBV6-1	TRBJ2-6	-	many	TGTGCCAGCAGTGGGACTTCTAAGGGCTCTGGGGCCAACGTCCTGACTTTC	CASSGTSKGSGANVLTF
TRBV13	TRBJ2-1	-	many	TGTGCCAGCAGCTTAAACGGATGGATGGAGCAGTTCTTC	CASSLNGWMEQFF
TRBV20-1	TRBJ2-1	TRBD1	medium-sized	TGCAGTGCTAGAGATAACAGGGGGCGCAATGAGCAGTTCTTC	CSARDNRGRNEQFF
TRBV7-9	TRBJ2-7	-	-	TGTGCCAGCAGCCTTGGGACGGAGCGTGGGCAGTACTTC	CASSLGTERGQYF
TRBV5-6	TRBJ2-2	-	once	TGTGCCAGCAGCTGGGGGACGGGGGCCTCGAACACCGGGGAGCTGTTTTTT	CASSWGTGASNTGELFF
TRBV29-1	TRBJ1-3	-	-	TGCAGCGTTGAAGTCGCCGGGCCCGGAAACACCATATATTTT	CSVEVAGPGNTIYF
TRBV5-8	TRBJ1-2	TRBD1	many	TGTGCCAGCAGCCTGAGGCAGGGGGCGAAAGGCTACACCTTC	CASSLRQGAKGYTF
TRBV28	TRBJ1-5	-	few	TGTGCCAGCAGCCTCGACGAGCATTTT	CASSLDEHF